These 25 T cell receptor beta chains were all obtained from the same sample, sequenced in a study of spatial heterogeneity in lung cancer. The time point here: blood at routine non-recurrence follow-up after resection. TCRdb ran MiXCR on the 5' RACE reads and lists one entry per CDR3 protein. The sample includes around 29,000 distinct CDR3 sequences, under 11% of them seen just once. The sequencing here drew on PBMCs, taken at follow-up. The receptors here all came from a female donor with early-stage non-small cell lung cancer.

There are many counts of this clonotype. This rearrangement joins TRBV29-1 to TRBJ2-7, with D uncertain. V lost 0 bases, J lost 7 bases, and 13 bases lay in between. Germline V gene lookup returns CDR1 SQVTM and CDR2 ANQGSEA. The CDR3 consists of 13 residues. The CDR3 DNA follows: TGCAGCGTTGAAGATTTTCACACCGAGGAGCAGTACTTC. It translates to CSVEDFHTEEQYF.

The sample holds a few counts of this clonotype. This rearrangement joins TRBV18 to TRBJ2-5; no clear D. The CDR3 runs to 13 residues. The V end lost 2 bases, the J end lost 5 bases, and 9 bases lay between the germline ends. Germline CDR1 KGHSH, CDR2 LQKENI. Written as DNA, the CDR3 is TGTGCCAGCTCACCAGGGCAGGTGGAGACCCAGTACTTC. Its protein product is CASSPGQVETQYF.

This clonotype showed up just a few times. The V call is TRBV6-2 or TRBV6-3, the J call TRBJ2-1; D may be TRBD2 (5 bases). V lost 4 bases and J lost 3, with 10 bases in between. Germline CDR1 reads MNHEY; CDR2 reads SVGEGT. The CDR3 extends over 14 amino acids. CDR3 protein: CASSLRVDYNEQFF. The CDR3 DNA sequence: TGTGCCAGCAGTTTGCGGGTAGACTACAATGAGCAGTTCTTC.

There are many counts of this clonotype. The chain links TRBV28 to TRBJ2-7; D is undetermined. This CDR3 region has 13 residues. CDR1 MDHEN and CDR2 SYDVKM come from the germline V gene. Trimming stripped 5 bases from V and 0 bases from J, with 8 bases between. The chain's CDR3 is CASSPTHSYEQYF. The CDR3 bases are TGTGCCAGCAGTCCCACACACTCCTACGAGCAGTACTTC. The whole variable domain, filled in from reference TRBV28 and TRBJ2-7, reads DVKVTQSSRYLVKRTGEKVFLECVQDMDHENMFWYRQDPGLGLRLIYFSYDVKMKEKGDIPEGYSVSREKKERFSLILESASTNQTSMYLCASSPTHSYEQYFGPGTRLTVT.

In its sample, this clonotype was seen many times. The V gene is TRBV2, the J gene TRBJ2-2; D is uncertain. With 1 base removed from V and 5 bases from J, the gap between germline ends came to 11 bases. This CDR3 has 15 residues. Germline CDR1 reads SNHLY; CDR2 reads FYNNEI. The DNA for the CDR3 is TGTGCCAGCAGTGAAGAGGATCGTCAGACCGGGGAGCTGTTTTTT. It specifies CASSEEDRQTGELFF. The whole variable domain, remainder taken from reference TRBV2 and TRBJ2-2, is EPEVTQTPSHQVTQMGQEVILRCVPISNHLYFYWYRQILGQKVEFLVSFYNNEISEKSEIFDDQFSVERPDGSNFTLKIRSTKLEDSAMYFCASSEEDRQTGELFFGEGSRLTVL.

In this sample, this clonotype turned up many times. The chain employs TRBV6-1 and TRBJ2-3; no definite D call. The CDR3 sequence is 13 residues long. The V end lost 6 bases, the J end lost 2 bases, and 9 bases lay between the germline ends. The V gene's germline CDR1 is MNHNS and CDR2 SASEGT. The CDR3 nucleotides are TGTGCCAGCAGCGCCAGACTCACAGATACGCAGTATTTT. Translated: CASSARLTDTQYF.

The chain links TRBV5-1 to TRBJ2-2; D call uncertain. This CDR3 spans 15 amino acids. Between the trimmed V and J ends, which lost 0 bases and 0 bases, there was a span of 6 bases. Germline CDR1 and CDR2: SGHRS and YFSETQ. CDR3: CASSLERANTGELFF. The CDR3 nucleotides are TGCGCCAGCAGCTTGGAAAGAGCGAACACCGGGGAGCTGTTTTTT. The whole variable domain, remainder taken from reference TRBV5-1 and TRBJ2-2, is KAGVTQTPRYLIKTRGQQVTLSCSPISGHRSVSWYQQTPGQGLQFLFEYFSETQRNKGNFPGRFSGRQFSNSRSEMNVSTLELGDSALYLCASSLERANTGELFFGEGSRLTVL.

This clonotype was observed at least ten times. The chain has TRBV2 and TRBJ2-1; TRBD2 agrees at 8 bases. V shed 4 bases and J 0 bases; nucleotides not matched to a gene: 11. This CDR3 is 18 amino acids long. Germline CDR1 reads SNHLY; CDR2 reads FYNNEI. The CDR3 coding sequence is TGTGCCAGCAGTGCGGGGCCAGCGGGGGTTAGCTCCTACAATGAGCAGTTCTTC. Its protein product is CASSAGPAGVSSYNEQFF. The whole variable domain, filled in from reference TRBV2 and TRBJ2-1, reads EPEVTQTPSHQVTQMGQEVILRCVPISNHLYFYWYRQILGQKVEFLVSFYNNEISEKSEIFDDQFSVERPDGSNFTLKIRSTKLEDSAMYFCASSAGPAGVSSYNEQFFGPGTRLTVL.

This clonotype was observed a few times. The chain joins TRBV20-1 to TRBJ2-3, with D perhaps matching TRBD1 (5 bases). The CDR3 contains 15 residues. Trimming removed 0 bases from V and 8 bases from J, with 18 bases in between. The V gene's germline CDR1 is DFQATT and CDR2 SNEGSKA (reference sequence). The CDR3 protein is CSARDRQGKLGTQYF. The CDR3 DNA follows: TGCAGTGCTAGAGATCGGCAGGGAAAGCTCGGTACGCAGTATTTT.

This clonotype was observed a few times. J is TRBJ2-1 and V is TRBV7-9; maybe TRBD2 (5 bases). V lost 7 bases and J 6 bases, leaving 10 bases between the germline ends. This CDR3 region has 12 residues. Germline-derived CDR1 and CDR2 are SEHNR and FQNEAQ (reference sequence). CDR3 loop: CASTRGFNEQFF. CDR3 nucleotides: TGTGCCAGCACCCGGGGATTCAATGAGCAGTTCTTC.

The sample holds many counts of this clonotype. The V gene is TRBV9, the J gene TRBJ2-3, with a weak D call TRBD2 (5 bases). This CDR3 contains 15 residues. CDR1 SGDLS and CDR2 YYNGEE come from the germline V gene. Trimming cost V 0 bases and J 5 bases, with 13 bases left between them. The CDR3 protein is CASSVEGLPGDTQYF. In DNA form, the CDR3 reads TGTGCCAGCAGCGTAGAAGGACTGCCTGGAGATACGCAGTATTTT.

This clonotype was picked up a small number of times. Here the CDR3 DNA reads TGCAGCGTTGAAGGAGGTATGGTTGGAGTCATCGAGACCCAGTACTTC. Translation: CSVEGGMVGVIETQYF. The rearrangement uses TRBV29-1 and TRBJ2-5; D remains unclear. The CDR3 is 16 amino acids. The germline V gene has CDR1 SQVTM and CDR2 ANQGSEA. The V gene lost 1 base and the J gene lost 5 bases, with 20 bases spanning the gap. The complete variable domain, with remaining parts taken from reference TRBV29-1 and TRBJ2-5, reads SAVISQKPSRDICQRGTSLTIQCQVDSQVTMMFWYRQQPGQSLTLIATANQGSEATYESGFVIDKFPISRPNLTFSTLTVSNMSPEDSSIYLCSVEGGMVGVIETQYFGPGTRLLVL.

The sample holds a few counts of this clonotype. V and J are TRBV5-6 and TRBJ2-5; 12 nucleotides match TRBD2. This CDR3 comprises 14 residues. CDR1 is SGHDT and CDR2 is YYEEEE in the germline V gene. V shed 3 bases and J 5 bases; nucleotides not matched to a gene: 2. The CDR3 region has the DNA TGTGCCAGCAGCTCCGGGACTAGCGGGGAGACCCAGTACTTC. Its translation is CASSSGTSGETQYF.

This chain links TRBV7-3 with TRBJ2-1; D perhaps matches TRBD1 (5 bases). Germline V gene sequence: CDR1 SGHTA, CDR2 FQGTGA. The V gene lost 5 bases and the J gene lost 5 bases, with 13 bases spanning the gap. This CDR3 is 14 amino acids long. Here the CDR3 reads CASSPIGADNEQFF. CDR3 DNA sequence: TGTGCCAGCAGCCCGATTGGGGCTGACAATGAGCAGTTCTTC.

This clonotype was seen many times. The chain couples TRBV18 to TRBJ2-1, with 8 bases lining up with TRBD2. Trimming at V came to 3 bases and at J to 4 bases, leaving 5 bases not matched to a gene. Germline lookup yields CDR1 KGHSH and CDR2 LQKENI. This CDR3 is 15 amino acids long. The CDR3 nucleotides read TGTGCCAGCTCACCCCGGGAGGGGGGGTACAATGAGCAGTTCTTC. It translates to CASSPREGGYNEQFF.

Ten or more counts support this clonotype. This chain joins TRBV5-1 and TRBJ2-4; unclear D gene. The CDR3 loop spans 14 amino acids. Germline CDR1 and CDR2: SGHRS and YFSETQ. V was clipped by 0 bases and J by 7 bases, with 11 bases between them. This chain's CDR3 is CASSLESRNNIQYF. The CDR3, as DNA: TGCGCCAGCAGCTTGGAGAGCAGAAATAACATTCAGTACTTC.

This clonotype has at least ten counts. The CDR3 DNA reads TGTGCCAGCAGTGAAGCCCGAGGGTCGGGTACGCAGTATTTT. It encodes CASSEARGSGTQYF. The chain recombines TRBV2 with TRBJ2-3; D is perhaps TRBD2 (5 bases). This CDR3 spans 14 amino acids. V was clipped by 0 bases and J by 8 bases, with 12 bases between them. Germline V gene data show CDR1 as SNHLY and CDR2 as FYNNEI. Filled out from reference TRBV2 and TRBJ2-3, the complete variable domain reads EPEVTQTPSHQVTQMGQEVILRCVPISNHLYFYWYRQILGQKVEFLVSFYNNEISEKSEIFDDQFSVERPDGSNFTLKIRSTKLEDSAMYFCASSEARGSGTQYFGPGTRLTVL.

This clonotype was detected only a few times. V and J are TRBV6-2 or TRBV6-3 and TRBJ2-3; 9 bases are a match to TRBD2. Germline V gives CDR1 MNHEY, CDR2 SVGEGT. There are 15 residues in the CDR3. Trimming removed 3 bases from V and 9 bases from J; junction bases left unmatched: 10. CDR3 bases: TGTGCCAGCAGTTATGCCGGGACTAGCTCAGGAACGCAGTATTTT. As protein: CASSYAGTSSGTQYF.

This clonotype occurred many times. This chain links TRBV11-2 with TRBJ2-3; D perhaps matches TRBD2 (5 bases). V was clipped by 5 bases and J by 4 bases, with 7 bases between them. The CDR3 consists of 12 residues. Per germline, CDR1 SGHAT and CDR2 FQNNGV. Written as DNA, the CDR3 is TGTGCCAGCAGCCGCGGGTCAGATACGCAGTATTTT. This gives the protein CASSRGSDTQYF.

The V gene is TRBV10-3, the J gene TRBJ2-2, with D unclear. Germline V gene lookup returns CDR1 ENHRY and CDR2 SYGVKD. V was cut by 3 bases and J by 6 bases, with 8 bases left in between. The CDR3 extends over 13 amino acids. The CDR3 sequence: CAISEMWSGELFF. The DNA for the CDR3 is TGTGCCATCAGTGAAATGTGGTCCGGGGAGCTGTTTTTT.

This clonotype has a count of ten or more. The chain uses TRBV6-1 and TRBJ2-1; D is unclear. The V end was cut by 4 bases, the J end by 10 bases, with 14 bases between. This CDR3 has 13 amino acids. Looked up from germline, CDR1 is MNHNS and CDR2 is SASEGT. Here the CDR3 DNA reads TGTGCCAGCAGTGCTAGTCCCAGGATGGAGCAGTTCTTC. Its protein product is CASSASPRMEQFF.

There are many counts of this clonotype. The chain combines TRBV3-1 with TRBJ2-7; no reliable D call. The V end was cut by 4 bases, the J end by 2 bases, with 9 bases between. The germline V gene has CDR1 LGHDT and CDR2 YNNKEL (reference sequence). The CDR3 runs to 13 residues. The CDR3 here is CASSLLPTYEQYF. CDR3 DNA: TGTGCCAGCAGCCTACTCCCAACCTACGAGCAGTACTTC.

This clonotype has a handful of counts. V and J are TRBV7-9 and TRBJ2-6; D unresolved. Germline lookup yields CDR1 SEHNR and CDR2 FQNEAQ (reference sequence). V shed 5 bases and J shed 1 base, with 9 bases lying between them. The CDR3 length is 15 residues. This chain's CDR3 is CASSEWESGANVLTF. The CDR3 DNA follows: TGTGCCAGCAGCGAGTGGGAATCTGGGGCCAACGTCCTGACTTTC. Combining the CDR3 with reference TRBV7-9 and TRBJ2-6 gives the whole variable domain DTGVSQNPRHKITKRGQNVTFRCDPISEHNRLYWYRQTLGQGPEFLTYFQNEAQLEKSRLLSDRFSAERPKGSFSTLEIQRTEQGDSAMYLCASSEWESGANVLTFGAGSRLTVL.

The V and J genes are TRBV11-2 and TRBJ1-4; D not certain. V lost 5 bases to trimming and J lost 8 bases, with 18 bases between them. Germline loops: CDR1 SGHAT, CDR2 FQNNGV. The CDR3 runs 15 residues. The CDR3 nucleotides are TGTGCCAGCAGCCCTTTTTCAGGCCGGGCGGAAAAACTGTTTTTT. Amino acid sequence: CASSPFSGRAEKLFF.

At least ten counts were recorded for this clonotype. CDR3 loop: CASSQDVLPQETQYF. In nucleotides, the CDR3 is TGCGCCAGCAGCCAAGATGTCCTACCTCAAGAGACCCAGTACTTC. The chain combines TRBV4-1 with TRBJ2-5; D is unclear. The CDR3 contains 15 residues. V lost 0 bases, J lost 2 bases, and 10 bases lay in between. The germline CDR1 and CDR2 sequences are MGHRA and YSYEKL.